A selection of T cell receptor beta chains follows, all from one sample in a study of T cell responses to AZD1222 COVID-19 vaccine. Produced via immunoSEQ multiplex PCR; TCRdb's table is partial and in-frame only. The sample contains 150,000 to 170,000 clones, 88% of which appear only once. The sequencing here drew on peripheral blood, taken on day 0 of AZD1222 vaccination. These receptors all come from an adult in good health. Both conserved end residues are part of each CDR3. Each record gives: D gene, J gene, clone size, V gene, CDR3 protein, CDR3 DNA. D genes are given only for firm matches. Some rows mark clone size as missing; the rest say once, few, many or name a class of expanded clone.

NA TRBJ2-3 NA TRBV14 CASSQNPAGDTQYF TGTGCCAGCAGCCAAAACCCAGCTGGGGATACGCAGTATTTT
NA TRBJ1-4 few TRBV7-2 CASSLARTNEKLFF TGTGCCAGCAGCTTAGCCCGGACTAATGAAAAACTGTTTTTT
TRBD2 TRBJ2-3 NA TRBV11-3 CASSGLGDTQYF TGTGCCAGCAGCGGACTAGGAGATACGCAGTATTTT
NA TRBJ2-7 NA TRBV2 CASMSSVLEQYF TGTGCCAGCATGAGTTCTGTGCTCGAGCAGTACTTC
NA TRBJ2-1 NA TRBV11-2 CASTLGNEQFF TGTGCCAGCACCCTCGGGAATGAGCAGTTCTTC
NA TRBJ2-5 NA TRBV4-2 CASSPILSQETQYF TGTGCCAGCAGCCCCATTCTTTCCCAAGAGACCCAGTACTTC
NA TRBJ2-2 once TRBV2 CATHGSRNTGELFF TGTGCCACCCACGGTTCCAGGAACACCGGGGAGCTGTTTTTT
NA TRBJ2-5 once TRBV4-3 CASSQDLGDQETQYF TGCGCCAGCAGCCAAGATTTAGGGGACCAAGAGACCCAGTACTTC
TRBD1 TRBJ1-5 once TRBV7-2 CASSKTGTGNYQPQHF TGTGCCAGCAGCAAAACCGGGACAGGGAACTATCAGCCCCAGCATTTT
NA TRBJ1-1 few TRBV7-2 CASKRTEAATEAFF TGTGCCAGCAAAAGGACCGAGGCTGCCACTGAAGCTTTCTTT
TRBD1 TRBJ2-2 NA TRBV3-1/TRBV3-2 CASSQGTRGRGGELFF TGTGCCAGCAGCCAAGGCACCAGGGGGCGCGGCGGGGAGCTGTTTTTT
NA TRBJ1-1 NA TRBV14 CASSQFRTGTEAFF TGTGCCAGCAGCCAATTCCGGACGGGCACTGAAGCTTTCTTT
TRBD1 TRBJ2-7 once TRBV7-8 CASSLARDRGAEQYF TGTGCCAGCAGCTTAGCCAGGGACAGGGGAGCCGAGCAGTACTTC
NA TRBJ1-1 NA TRBV7-2 CASSPQPTEAFF TGTGCCAGCAGCCCCCAACCCACTGAAGCTTTCTTT
NA TRBJ2-7 NA TRBV6-5 CASSKSGSYEQYF TGTGCCAGCTCAAAGTCCGGGTCCTACGAGCAGTACTTC
NA TRBJ1-2 once TRBV4-3 CASSQEYRDYGYTF TGCGCCAGCAGCCAAGAGTACAGGGACTATGGCTACACCTTC
TRBD1 TRBJ1-1 NA TRBV18 CASSRPGQNGVNTEAFF TGTGCCAGCTCACGTCCGGGACAGAATGGAGTGAACACTGAAGCTTTCTTT
TRBD2 TRBJ2-7 NA TRBV7-3 CASSSEGLAGEQYF TGTGCCAGCAGCTCCGAGGGACTAGCAGGCGAGCAGTACTTC
NA TRBJ2-7 few TRBV4-2 CASSQEVGRGNYEQYF TGTGCCAGCAGCCAAGAAGTAGGGCGGGGCAACTACGAGCAGTACTTC
NA TRBJ2-7 NA TRBV7-2 CASSLTGFSSYEQYF TGTGCCAGCAGCTTAACAGGATTCAGCTCCTACGAGCAGTACTTC
NA TRBJ2-3 few TRBV5-8 CASSVSSGTDTQYF TGTGCCAGCAGCGTCTCCTCTGGCACAGATACGCAGTATTTT
NA TRBJ1-5 NA TRBV7-8 CASSLAWDQPQHF TGTGCCAGCAGCTTAGCATGGGATCAGCCCCAGCATTTT
NA TRBJ1-2 NA TRBV2 CASSEGTAYGYTF TGTGCCAGCAGCGAAGGGACGGCCTATGGCTACACCTTC
TRBD2 TRBJ2-1 few TRBV5-1 CASVAGVGSYNEQFF TGCGCCAGCGTCGCGGGGGTGGGCTCCTACAATGAGCAGTTCTTC
TRBD1 TRBJ2-3 NA TRBV12-5 CASGPGQGGDTQYF TGTGCTAGTGGCCCCGGACAGGGGGGGGATACGCAGTATTTT
TRBD2 TRBJ2-3 NA TRBV19 CASSVPRSGGPDTQYF TGTGCCAGTAGTGTGCCTAGGAGCGGGGGGCCAGATACGCAGTATTTT
NA TRBJ2-7 NA TRBV4-1 CASSQDRSDLYEQYF TGCGCCAGCAGCCAAGATAGATCCGATTTGTACGAGCAGTACTTC
NA TRBJ1-4 NA TRBV12-3/TRBV12-4 CASSFWEEKLFF TGTGCCAGCAGTTTTTGGGAGGAAAAACTGTTTTTT
NA TRBJ2-7 NA TRBV27 CASSLGGTAYEQYF TGTGCCAGCAGTTTAGGCGGGACCGCCTACGAGCAGTACTTC
NA TRBJ2-7 NA TRBV28 CASNPSDRMGGEQYF TGTGCCAGCAATCCCTCTGACAGGATGGGGGGAGAGCAGTACTTC
NA TRBJ1-6 NA TRBV25-1 CASSGVGVSPLHF TGTGCCAGCAGTGGCGTAGGGGTTTCACCCCTCCACTTT
NA TRBJ1-2 NA TRBV28 CASSLPGGNYGYTF TGTGCCAGCAGTTTACCTGGAGGGAACTATGGCTACACCTTC
NA TRBJ1-1 NA TRBV18 CASSPDQGREAFF TGTGCCAGCTCACCAGACCAGGGGCGTGAAGCTTTCTTT
TRBD1 TRBJ1-1 NA TRBV2 CASRVTGDHTEAFF TGTGCCAGCAGAGTGACAGGGGACCACACTGAAGCTTTCTTT
NA TRBJ1-5 NA TRBV27 CASSFTGNSNQPQHF TGTGCCAGCAGTTTCACAGGTAATAGCAATCAGCCCCAGCATTTT
NA TRBJ1-5 NA TRBV19 CASNQQTVTNQPQHF TGTGCCAGTAACCAACAGACAGTGACTAATCAGCCCCAGCATTTT
TRBD1 TRBJ1-2 NA TRBV3-1/TRBV3-2 CASSQIRTGAGGYTF TGTGCCAGCAGCCAAATTCGGACAGGGGCAGGGGGCTACACCTTC
NA TRBJ1-6 NA TRBV10-3 CAISGEFGNSPLHF TGTGCCATCAGTGGCGAGTTCGGGAATTCACCCCTCCACTTT
NA TRBJ2-1 NA TRBV24-1 CATRGPGNEQFF TGTGCCACCAGGGGGCCGGGAAATGAGCAGTTCTTC
TRBD1 TRBJ1-2 NA TRBV6-5 CASRTTGGDYGYTF TGTGCCAGCAGAACTACAGGGGGGGACTATGGCTACACCTTC
NA TRBJ2-2 NA TRBV9 CASSVKEGAPNTGELFF TGTGCCAGCAGCGTCAAGGAGGGGGCCCCTAACACCGGGGAGCTGTTTTTT
TRBD1 TRBJ2-1 few TRBV19 CASSIGTVPNEQFF TGTGCCAGTAGTATCGGGACAGTGCCCAATGAGCAGTTCTTC
NA TRBJ2-5 NA TRBV12-3/TRBV12-4 CASSFGLEETQYF TGTGCCAGCAGTTTTGGTCTAGAAGAGACCCAGTACTTC
NA TRBJ2-7 NA TRBV10-2 CASSTSSYRVDEQYF TGCGCCAGCAGCACCTCCTCATACAGGGTCGACGAGCAGTACTTC
NA TRBJ2-2 NA TRBV7-2 CASSLHGGRGELFF TGTGCCAGCAGCCTGCACGGGGGTAGAGGGGAGCTGTTTTTT
TRBD1 TRBJ1-2 NA TRBV18 CASSPGDRFSNGYTF TGTGCCAGCTCACCGGGGGACAGGTTCAGCAATGGCTACACCTTC
TRBD2 TRBJ2-5 NA TRBV6-5 CASSRGGFGETQYF TGTGCCAGCAGTCGGGGAGGGTTTGGAGAGACCCAGTACTTC
NA TRBJ1-6 NA TRBV30 CAWIEGGENSPLHF TGTGCCTGGATCGAGGGGGGAGAAAATTCACCCCTCCACTTT
NA TRBJ1-1 NA TRBV18 CASSPQLSSTNTEAFF TGTGCCAGCTCACCGCAACTTAGCAGCACTAACACTGAAGCTTTCTTT
TRBD2 TRBJ2-1 NA TRBV19 CASRSLAGLNNEQFF TGTGCCAGTAGATCTCTAGCGGGGCTAAACAATGAGCAGTTCTTC
TRBD1 TRBJ1-6 once TRBV19 CASSMGQGVNSPLHF TGTGCCAGTAGTATGGGGCAGGGGGTAAATTCACCCCTCCACTTT